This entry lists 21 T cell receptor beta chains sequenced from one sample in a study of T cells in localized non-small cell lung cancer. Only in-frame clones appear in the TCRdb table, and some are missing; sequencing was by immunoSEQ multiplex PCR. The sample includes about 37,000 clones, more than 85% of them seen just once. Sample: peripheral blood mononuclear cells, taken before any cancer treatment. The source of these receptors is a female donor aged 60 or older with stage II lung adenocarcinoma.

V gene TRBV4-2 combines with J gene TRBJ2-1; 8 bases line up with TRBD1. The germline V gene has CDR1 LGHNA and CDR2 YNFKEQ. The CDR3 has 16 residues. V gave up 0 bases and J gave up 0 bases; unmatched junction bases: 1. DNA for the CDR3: TGTGCCAGCAGCCAAGAACAGGGGGGCTCCTACAATGAGCAGTTCTTC. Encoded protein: CASSQEQGGSYNEQFF.

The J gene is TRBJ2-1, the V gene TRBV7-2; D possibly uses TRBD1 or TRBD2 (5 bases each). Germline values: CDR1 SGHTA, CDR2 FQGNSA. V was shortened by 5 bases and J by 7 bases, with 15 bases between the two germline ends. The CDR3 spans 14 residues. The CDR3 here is CASSLTGPLNEQFF. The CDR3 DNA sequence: TGTGCCAGCAGCCTGACGGGACCTCTAAATGAGCAGTTCTTC.

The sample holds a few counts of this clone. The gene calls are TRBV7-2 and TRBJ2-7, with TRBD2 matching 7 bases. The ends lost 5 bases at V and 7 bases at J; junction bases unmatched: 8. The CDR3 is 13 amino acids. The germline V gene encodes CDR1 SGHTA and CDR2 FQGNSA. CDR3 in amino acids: CASSQTSFREQYF. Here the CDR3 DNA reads TGTGCCAGCAGCCAGACTAGCTTCCGTGAGCAGTACTTC.

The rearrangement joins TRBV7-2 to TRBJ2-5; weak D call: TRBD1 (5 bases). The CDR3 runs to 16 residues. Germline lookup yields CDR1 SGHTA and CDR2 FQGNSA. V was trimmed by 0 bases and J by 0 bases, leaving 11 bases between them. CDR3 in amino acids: CASSLARWTNQETQYF. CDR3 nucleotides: TGTGCCAGCAGCTTAGCGAGATGGACAAACCAAGAGACCCAGTACTTC.

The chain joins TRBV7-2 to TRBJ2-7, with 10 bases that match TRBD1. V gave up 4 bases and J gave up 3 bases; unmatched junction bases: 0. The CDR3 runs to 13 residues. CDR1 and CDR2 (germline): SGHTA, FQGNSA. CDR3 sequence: CASSWDRGYEQYF. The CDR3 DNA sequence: TGTGCCAGCAGCTGGGACAGGGGCTACGAGCAGTACTTC.

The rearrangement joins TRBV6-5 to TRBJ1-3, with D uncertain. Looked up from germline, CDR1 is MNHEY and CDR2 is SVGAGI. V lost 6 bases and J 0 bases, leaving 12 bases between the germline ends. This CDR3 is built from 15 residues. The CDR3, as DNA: TGTGCCAGCAGCCCCGCGCTGATCTCTGGAAACACCATATATTTT. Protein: CASSPALISGNTIYF.

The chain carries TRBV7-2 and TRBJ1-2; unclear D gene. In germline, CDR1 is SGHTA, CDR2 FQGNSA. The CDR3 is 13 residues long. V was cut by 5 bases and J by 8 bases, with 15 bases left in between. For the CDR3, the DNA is TGTGCCAGCAGCCCTCGCTTTCCCGGGGGCTACACCTTC. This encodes CASSPRFPGGYTF.

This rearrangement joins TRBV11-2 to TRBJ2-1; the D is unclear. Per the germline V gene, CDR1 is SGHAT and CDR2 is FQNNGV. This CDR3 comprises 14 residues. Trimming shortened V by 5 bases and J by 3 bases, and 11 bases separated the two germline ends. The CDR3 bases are TGTGCCAGCAGCCGCCTCCCGGGCTACAATGAGCAGTTCTTC. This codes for CASSRLPGYNEQFF.

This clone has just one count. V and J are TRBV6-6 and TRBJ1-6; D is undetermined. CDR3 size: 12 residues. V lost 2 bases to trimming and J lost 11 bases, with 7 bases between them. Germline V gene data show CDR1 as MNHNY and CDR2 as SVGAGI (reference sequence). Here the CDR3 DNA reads TGTGCCAGCAGTTACGACGGGACACCCCTCCACTTT. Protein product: CASSYDGTPLHF.

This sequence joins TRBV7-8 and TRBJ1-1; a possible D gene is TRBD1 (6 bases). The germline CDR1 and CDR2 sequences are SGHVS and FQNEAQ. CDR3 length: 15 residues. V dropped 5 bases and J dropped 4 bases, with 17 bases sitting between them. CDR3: CASSPWTAEPTEAFF. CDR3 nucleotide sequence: TGTGCCAGCAGCCCATGGACAGCGGAACCCACTGAAGCTTTCTTT. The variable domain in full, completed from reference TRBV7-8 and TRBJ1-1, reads GAGVSQSPRYKVAKRGQDVALRCDPISGHVSLFWYQQALGQGPEFLTYFQNEAQLDKSGLPSDRFFAERPEGSVSTLKIQRTQQEDSAVYLCASSPWTAEPTEAFFGQGTRLTVV.

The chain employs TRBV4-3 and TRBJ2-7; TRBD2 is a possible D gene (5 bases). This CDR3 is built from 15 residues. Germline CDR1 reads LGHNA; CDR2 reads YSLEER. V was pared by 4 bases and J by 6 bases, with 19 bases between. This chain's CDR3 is CASSPVLSREGEQYF. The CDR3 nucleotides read TGCGCCAGCAGCCCCGTCTTGTCGAGGGAAGGCGAGCAGTACTTC.

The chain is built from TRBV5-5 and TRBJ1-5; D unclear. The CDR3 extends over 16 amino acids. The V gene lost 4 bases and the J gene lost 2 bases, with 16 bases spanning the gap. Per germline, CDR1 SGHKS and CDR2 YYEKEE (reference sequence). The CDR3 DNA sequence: TGTGCCAGCAGCACCCCCAGCGGGATGCGCAATCAGCCCCAGCATTTT. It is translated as CASSTPSGMRNQPQHF.

CDR3 in amino acids: CASSSKTGNPYEQYF. In DNA form, the CDR3 reads TGTGCCAGCAGCTCCAAGACAGGGAATCCCTACGAGCAGTACTTC. The J gene is TRBJ2-7, the V gene TRBV7-9, with 7 bases fitting TRBD1. Germline CDR1 and CDR2: SEHNR and FQNEAQ (reference sequence). The CDR3 runs 15 residues. V shed 4 bases and J 2 bases; nucleotides not matched to a gene: 8.

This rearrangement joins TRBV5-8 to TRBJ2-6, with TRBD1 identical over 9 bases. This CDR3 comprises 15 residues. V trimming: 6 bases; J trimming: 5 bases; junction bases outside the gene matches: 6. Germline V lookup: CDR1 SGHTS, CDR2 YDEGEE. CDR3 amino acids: CASTPGTGWANVLTF. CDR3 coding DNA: TGTGCCAGCACCCCCGGGACAGGGTGGGCCAACGTCCTGACTTTC.

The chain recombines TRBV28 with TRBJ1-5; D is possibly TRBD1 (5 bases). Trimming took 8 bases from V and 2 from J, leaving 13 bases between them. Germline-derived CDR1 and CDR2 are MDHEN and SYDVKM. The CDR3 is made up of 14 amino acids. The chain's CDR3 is CASLTDRGNQPQHF. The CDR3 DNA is TGTGCCAGCCTAACAGACAGAGGCAATCAGCCCCAGCATTTT.

The CDR3 spells CASSPGRQGESGNQPQHF. Here the CDR3 DNA reads TGTGCCAGTTCGCCGGGCCGACAGGGAGAGAGCGGCAATCAGCCCCAGCATTTT. This sequence joins TRBV18 and TRBJ1-5; 7 bases align to TRBD1. The V segment lost 9 bases and the J segment 2 bases; nucleotides outside the gene matches: 19. Germline CDR1 reads KGHSH; CDR2 reads LQKENI. CDR3 length: 18 residues.

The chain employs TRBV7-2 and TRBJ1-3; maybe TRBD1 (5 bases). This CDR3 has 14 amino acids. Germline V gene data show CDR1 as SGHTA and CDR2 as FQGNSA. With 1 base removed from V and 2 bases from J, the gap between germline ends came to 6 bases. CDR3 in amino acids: CASSLGGAGNTIYF. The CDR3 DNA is TGTGCCAGCAGCTTAGGGGGGGCTGGAAACACCATATATTTT.

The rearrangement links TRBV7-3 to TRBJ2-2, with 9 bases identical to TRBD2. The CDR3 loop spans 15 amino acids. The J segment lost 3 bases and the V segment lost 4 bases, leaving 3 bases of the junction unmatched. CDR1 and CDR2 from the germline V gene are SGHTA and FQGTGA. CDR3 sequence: CASSSLAGHTGELFF. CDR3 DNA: TGTGCCAGCAGCTCCCTAGCGGGGCACACCGGGGAGCTGTTTTTT. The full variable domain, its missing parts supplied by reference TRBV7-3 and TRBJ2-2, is GAGVSQTPSNKVTEKGKYVELRCDPISGHTALYWYRQSLGQGPEFLIYFQGTGAADDSGLPNDRFFAVRPEGSVSTLKIQRTERGDSAVYLCASSSLAGHTGELFFGEGSRLTVL.

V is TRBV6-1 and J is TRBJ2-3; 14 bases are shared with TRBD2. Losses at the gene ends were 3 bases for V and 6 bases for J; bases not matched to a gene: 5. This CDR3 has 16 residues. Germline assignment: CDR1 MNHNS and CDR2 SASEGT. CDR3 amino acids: CASSETSGRAGDTQYF. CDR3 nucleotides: TGTGCCAGCAGTGAGACTAGCGGGAGGGCCGGGGATACGCAGTATTTT.

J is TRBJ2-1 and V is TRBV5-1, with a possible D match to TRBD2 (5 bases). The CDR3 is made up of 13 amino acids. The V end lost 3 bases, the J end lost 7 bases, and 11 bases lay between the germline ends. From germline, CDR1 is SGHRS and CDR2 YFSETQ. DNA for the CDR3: TGCGCCAGCAGCTACCCTCGGGGAAATGAGCAGTTCTTC. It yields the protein CASSYPRGNEQFF.

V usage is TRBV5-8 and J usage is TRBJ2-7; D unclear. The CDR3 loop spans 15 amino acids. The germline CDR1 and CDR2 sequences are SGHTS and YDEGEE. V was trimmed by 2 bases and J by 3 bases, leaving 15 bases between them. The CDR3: CASSLEVPQSYEQYF. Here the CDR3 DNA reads TGTGCCAGCAGCTTAGAAGTCCCACAAAGCTACGAGCAGTACTTC.